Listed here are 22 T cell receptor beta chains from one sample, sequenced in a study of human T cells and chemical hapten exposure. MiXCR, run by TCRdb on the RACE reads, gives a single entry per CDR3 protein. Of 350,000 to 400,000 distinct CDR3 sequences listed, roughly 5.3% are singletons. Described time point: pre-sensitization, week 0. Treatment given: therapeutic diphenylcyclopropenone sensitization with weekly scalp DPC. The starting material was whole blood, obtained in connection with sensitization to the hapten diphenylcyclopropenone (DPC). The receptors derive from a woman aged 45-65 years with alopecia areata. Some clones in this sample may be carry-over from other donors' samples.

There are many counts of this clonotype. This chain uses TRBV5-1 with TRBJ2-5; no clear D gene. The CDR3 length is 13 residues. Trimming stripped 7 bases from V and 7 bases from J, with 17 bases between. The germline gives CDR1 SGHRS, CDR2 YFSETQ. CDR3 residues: CASARPPAMTQYF. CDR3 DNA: TGCGCCAGCGCCCGCCCCCCGGCGATGACCCAGTACTTC.

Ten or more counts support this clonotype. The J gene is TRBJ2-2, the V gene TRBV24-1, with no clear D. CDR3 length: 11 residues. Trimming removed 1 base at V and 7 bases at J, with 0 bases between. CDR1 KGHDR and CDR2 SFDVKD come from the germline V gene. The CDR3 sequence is CATSDFGELFF. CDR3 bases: TGTGCCACCAGTGATTTCGGGGAGCTGTTTTTT.

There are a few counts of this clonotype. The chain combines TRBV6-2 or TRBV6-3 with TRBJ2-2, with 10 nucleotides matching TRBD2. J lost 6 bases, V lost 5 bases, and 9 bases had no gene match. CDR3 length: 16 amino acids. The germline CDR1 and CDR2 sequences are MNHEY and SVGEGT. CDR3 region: CASSPHLAGVPGELFF. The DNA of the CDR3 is TGTGCCAGCAGTCCGCATCTAGCGGGAGTGCCCGGGGAGCTGTTTTTT.

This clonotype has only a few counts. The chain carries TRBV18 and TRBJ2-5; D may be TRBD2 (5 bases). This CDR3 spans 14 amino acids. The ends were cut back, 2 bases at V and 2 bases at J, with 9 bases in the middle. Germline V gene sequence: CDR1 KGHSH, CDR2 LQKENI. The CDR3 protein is CASSPSGNQETQYF. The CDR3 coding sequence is TGTGCCAGCTCACCAAGCGGTAATCAAGAGACCCAGTACTTC.

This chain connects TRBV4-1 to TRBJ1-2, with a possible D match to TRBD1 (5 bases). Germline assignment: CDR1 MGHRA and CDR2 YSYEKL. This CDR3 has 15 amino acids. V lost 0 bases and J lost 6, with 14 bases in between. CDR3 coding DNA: TGCGCCAGCAGCCAAGATCGGGGCAGGGTTGATGGCTACACCTTC. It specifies CASSQDRGRVDGYTF.

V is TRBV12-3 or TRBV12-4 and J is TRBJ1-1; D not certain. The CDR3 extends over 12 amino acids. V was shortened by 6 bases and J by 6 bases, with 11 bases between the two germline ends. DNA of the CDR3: TGTGCCAGCAGCCCTGGGGTCTCTGAAGCTTTCTTT. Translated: CASSPGVSEAFF.

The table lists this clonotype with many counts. Here the CDR3 DNA reads TGCAGCGCTTGGGACAGGGCAGCGGGGGCCAACGTCCTGACTTTC. It encodes CSAWDRAAGANVLTF. J is TRBJ2-6 and V is TRBV29-1, with 9 bases identical to TRBD1. The CDR3 is 15 residues long. With V trimmed by 7 bases and J by 4 bases, 8 bases remained unmatched. In germline, CDR1 is SQVTM, CDR2 ANQGSEA.

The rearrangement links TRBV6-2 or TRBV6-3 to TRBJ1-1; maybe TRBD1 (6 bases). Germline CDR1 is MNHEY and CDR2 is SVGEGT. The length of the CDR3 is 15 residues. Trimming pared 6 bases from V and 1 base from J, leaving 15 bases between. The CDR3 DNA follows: TGTGCCAGCAGGCCAAACTCAGGGGAGAACACTGAAGCTTTCTTT. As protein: CASRPNSGENTEAFF.

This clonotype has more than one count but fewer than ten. The CDR3 nucleotides read TGTGCCAGCAACCCCCTCCTAGCGGGAGGGGGGAGGAACACCGGGGAGCTGTTTTTT. Its translation is CASNPLLAGGGRNTGELFF. The V call is TRBV6-1, the J call TRBJ2-2; 12 nucleotides match TRBD2. V was clipped by 7 bases and J by 1 base; unmatched bases: 13. Germline assignment: CDR1 MNHNS and CDR2 SASEGT. This CDR3 comprises 19 residues.

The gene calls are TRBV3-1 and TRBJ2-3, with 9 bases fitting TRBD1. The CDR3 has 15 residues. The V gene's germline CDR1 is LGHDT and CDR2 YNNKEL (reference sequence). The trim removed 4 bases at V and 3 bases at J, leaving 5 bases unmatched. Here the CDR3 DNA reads TGTGCCAGCAGCCTAAAGACAGGGGGTACAGATACGCAGTATTTT. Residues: CASSLKTGGTDTQYF.

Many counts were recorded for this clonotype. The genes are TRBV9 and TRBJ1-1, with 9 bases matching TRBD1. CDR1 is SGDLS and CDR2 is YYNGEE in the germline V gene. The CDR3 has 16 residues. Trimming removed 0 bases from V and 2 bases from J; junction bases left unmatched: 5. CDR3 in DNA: TGTGCCAGCAGCGTAGAAACAGGGGGCGATAACACTGAAGCTTTCTTT. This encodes CASSVETGGDNTEAFF. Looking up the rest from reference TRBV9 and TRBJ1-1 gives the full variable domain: DSGVTQTPKHLITATGQRVTLRCSPRSGDLSVYWYQQSLDQGLQFLIQYYNGEERAKGNILERFSAQQFPDLHSELNLSSLELGDSALYFCASSVETGGDNTEAFFGQGTRLTVV.

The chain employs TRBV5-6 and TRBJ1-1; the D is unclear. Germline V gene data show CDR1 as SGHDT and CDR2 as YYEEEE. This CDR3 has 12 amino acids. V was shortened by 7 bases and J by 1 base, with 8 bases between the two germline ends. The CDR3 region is CASLFGNTEAFF. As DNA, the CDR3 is TGTGCCAGCCTATTCGGGAACACTGAAGCTTTCTTT.

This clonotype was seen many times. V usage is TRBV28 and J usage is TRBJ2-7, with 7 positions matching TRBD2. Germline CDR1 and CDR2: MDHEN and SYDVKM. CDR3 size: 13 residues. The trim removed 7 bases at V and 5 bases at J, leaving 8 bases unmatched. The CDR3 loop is CASNYAGVHEQYF. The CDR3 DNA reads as TGTGCCAGCAACTATGCGGGGGTCCACGAGCAGTACTTC.

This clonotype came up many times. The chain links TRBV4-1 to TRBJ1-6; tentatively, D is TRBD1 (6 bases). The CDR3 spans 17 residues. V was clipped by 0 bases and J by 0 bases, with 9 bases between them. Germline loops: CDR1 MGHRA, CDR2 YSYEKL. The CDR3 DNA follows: TGCGCCAGCAGCCAAGAAGTGACAGGCTCCTATAATTCACCCCTCCACTTT. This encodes CASSQEVTGSYNSPLHF.

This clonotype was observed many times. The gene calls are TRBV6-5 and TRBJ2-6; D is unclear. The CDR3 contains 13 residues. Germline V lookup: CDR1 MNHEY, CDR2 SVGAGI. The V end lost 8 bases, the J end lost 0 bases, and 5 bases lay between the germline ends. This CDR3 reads CASQSSGANVLTF. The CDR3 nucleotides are TGTGCCAGCCAGAGCTCTGGGGCCAACGTCCTGACTTTC.

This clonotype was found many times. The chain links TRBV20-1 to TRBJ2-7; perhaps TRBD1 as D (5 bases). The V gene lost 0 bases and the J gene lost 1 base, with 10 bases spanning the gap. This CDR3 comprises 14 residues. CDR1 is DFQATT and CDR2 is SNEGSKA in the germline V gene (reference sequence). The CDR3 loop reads CSARDLDRSYEQYF. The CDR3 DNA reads TGCAGTGCTAGAGATCTAGACAGATCCTACGAGCAGTACTTC.

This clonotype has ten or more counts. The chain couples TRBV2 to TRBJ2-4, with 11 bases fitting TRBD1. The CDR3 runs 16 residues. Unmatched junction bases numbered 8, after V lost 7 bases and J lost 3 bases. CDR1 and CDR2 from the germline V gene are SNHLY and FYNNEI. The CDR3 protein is CASILRDRGGKNIQYF. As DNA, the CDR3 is TGTGCCAGCATTCTCCGGGACAGGGGGGGCAAAAACATTCAGTACTTC.

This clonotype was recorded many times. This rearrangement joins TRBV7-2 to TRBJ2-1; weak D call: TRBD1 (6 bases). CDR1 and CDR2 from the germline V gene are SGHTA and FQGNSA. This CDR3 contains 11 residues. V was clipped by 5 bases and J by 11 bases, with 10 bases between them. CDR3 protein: CASSQGHQQFF. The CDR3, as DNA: TGTGCCAGCAGCCAGGGGCACCAGCAGTTCTTC.

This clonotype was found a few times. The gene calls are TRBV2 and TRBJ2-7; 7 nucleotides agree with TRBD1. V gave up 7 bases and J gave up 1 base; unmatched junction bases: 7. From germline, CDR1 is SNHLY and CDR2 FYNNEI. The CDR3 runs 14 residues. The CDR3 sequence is CASTRQGLSYEQYF. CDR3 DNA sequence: TGTGCCAGCACCAGACAGGGCCTTTCCTACGAGCAGTACTTC.

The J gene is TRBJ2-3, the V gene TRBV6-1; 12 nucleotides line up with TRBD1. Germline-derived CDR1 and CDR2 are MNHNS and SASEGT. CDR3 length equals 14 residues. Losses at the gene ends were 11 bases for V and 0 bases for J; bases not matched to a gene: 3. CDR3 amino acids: CAGGQGASTDTQYF. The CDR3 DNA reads TGTGCCGGGGGACAGGGGGCGAGCACAGATACGCAGTATTTT.

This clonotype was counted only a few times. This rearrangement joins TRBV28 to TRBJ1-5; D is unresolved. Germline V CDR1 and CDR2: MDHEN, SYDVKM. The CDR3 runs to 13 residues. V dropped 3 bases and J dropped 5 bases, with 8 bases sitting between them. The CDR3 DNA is TGTGCCAGCAGTTTCGCCACCTATCAGCCCCAGCATTTT. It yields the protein CASSFATYQPQHF. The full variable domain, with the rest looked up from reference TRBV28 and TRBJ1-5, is DVKVTQSSRYLVKRTGEKVFLECVQDMDHENMFWYRQDPGLGLRLIYFSYDVKMKEKGDIPEGYSVSREKKERFSLILESASTNQTSMYLCASSFATYQPQHFGDGTRLSIL.

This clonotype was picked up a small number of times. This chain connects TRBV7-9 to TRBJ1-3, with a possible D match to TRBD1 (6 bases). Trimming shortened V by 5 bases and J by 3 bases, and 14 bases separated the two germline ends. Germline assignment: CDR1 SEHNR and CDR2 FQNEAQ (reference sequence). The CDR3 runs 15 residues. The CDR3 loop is CASSQIGQNGNTIYF. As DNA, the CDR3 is TGTGCCAGCAGCCAAATCGGACAGAATGGAAACACCATATATTTT.